These 12 T cell receptor beta chains originate from one sample sequenced in a study of control samples from healthy donors and cancer patients. Generated by immunoSEQ multiplex PCR, the TCRdb table keeps only in-frame clones and is missing some. The repertoire holds roughly 20,000 clones, with 80% to 85% as singletons. The sample taken for sequencing was PBMCs. The receptors were sampled from a woman between 70 and 85 years old with lung cancer.

The genes are TRBV19 and TRBJ1-5; the match to TRBD1 covers 8 bases. The CDR3 has 17 amino acids. Looked up from germline, CDR1 is LNHDA and CDR2 is SQIVND (reference sequence). J gave up 0 bases and V 5 bases, and 9 bases lay outside the gene matches. CDR3 protein: CASSARGQVDSNQPQHF. The CDR3 DNA reads TGTGCCAGTAGTGCAAGGGGACAGGTAGATAGCAATCAGCCCCAGCATTTT.

The V gene is TRBV30, the J gene TRBJ1-3; possible D gene TRBD1, 6 bases. CDR3 length equals 15 residues. Trimming cost V 7 bases and J 4 bases, with 20 bases left between them. Germline V gives CDR1 GTSNPN, CDR2 SVGIG (reference sequence). CDR3 loop: CASIMGSGAGNTIYF. The CDR3 DNA reads TGTGCCTCGATAATGGGGTCAGGGGCGGGAAACACCATATATTTT.

The sample holds one count of this clone. This chain links TRBV3-1 (or the pseudogene TRBV3-2) with TRBJ2-7, with 13 bases matching TRBD2. Germline V gene lookup returns CDR1 LGHDT and CDR2 YNNKEL (reference sequence). Trimming at V came to 4 bases and at J to 2 bases, leaving 11 bases not matched to a gene. This CDR3 spans 18 amino acids. DNA for the CDR3: TGTGCCAGCAGCCGACTAGCGGGAGGCTCGAACGTTGCCTACGAGCAGTACTTC. It translates to CASSRLAGGSNVAYEQYF.

The chain carries TRBV24-1 and TRBJ2-3; weak D call: TRBD1 (5 bases). V was shortened by 4 bases and J by 3 bases, with 13 bases between the two germline ends. There are 15 residues in the CDR3. Germline lookup yields CDR1 KGHDR and CDR2 SFDVKD. The CDR3 protein is CATSDPGLRTDTQYF. The CDR3 bases are TGTGCCACCAGTGACCCAGGGTTGCGGACAGATACGCAGTATTTT.

The chain combines TRBV2 with TRBJ2-1, with 11 bases aligning to TRBD2. Germline values: CDR1 SNHLY, CDR2 FYNNEI. V was clipped by 6 bases and J by 7 bases; unmatched bases: 11. This CDR3 has 16 amino acids. CDR3 sequence (DNA): TGTGCCAGCAGATCAATAGCGGGAGGGCCGGGAAATGAGCAGTTCTTC. This gives the protein CASRSIAGGPGNEQFF.

This chain links TRBV5-6 with TRBJ1-5; D gene unclear. CDR3 length: 12 amino acids. Trimming stripped 4 bases from V and 8 bases from J, with 10 bases between. Germline CDR1 and CDR2: SGHDT and YYEEEE. The CDR3 DNA sequence: TGTGCCAGCAGCGTAGGACGGGAGCCCCAGCATTTT. It yields the protein CASSVGREPQHF. Using reference TRBV5-6 and TRBJ1-5 for the parts outside the CDR3, the full variable domain is DAGVTQSPTHLIKTRGQQVTLRCSPKSGHDTVSWYQQALGQGPQFIFQYYEEEERQRGNFPDRFSGHQFPNYSSELNVNALLLGDSALYLCASSVGREPQHFGDGTRLSIL.

The chain links TRBV5-1 to TRBJ1-1; TRBD1 matches 9 bases. The CDR3 has 15 residues. Unmatched junction bases numbered 7, after V lost 0 bases and J lost 7 bases. CDR1 SGHRS and CDR2 YFSETQ come from the germline V gene. The CDR3 nucleotides are TGCGCCAGCAGCTTGGAGGGACAGGGCTTAAGTGAAGCTTTCTTT. This sequence encodes CASSLEGQGLSEAFF.

This chain joins TRBV18 and TRBJ2-1; TRBD2 matches 12 bases. V lost 0 bases and J lost 3; bases outside the gene matches: 3. CDR3 length: 17 residues. Germline V gene lookup returns CDR1 KGHSH and CDR2 LQKENI. The DNA for the CDR3 is TGTGCCAGCTCACCACCTACGACTAGCGGGAGCTACAATGAGCAGTTCTTC. Protein: CASSPPTTSGSYNEQFF.

The chain combines TRBV3-1 (or the pseudogene TRBV3-2) with TRBJ2-5; D is undetermined. V was clipped by 1 base and J by 9 bases, with 12 bases between them. Germline assignment: CDR1 LGHDT and CDR2 YNNKEL (reference sequence). The CDR3 is made up of 13 amino acids. CDR3: CASSQAGGRAQYF. The CDR3 DNA reads as TGTGCCAGCAGCCAAGCTGGTGGTAGGGCCCAGTACTTC.

The chain has TRBV20-1 and TRBJ1-2, with D possibly being TRBD1 (5 bases). This CDR3 spans 12 amino acids. Germline lookup yields CDR1 DFQATT and CDR2 SNEGSKA (reference sequence). V lost 3 bases to trimming and J lost 6 bases, with 11 bases between them. In DNA form, the CDR3 reads TGCAGTGCTAGTTCGGGGGTGGATGGCTACACCTTC. Amino acid sequence: CSASSGVDGYTF.

The V and J genes are TRBV20-1 and TRBJ1-1; 8 nucleotides agree with TRBD1. The germline CDR1 and CDR2 sequences are DFQATT and SNEGSKA (reference sequence). The CDR3 totals 10 residues. V shed 8 bases, J shed 9 bases, and the junction held 5 bases outside the gene matches. The DNA of the CDR3 is TGCAGTACATGGACAGGGAAAGCTTTCTTT. Protein product: CSTWTGKAFF.

V usage is TRBV2 and J usage is TRBJ2-2, with TRBD2 identical over 13 bases. The V segment lost 7 bases and the J segment 4 bases; nucleotides outside the gene matches: 6. This CDR3 comprises 16 residues. The germline V gene has CDR1 SNHLY and CDR2 FYNNEI. The DNA for the CDR3 is TGTGCCAGCACCCCGGGACTAGCGGGATCCACCGGGGAGCTGTTTTTT. Protein sequence: CASTPGLAGSTGELFF.